These T cell receptor beta chains were read from a single sample in a study of metastatic and nonmetastatic thyroid tumors. TCRdb reanalyzed the PCR reads via MiXCR. This table has some 17,000 clones, roughly 25% appearing once. The sample was adjacent normal tissue. The source of these receptors is a female donor with papillary thyroid cancer or a benign thyroid nodule (not recorded which). Some clones in this sample may be carry-over from other donors' samples. CDR3s include the opening cysteine and the closing phenylalanine or tryptophan. The D gene is left open where the match is weak. The size entry is marked missing in some rows and otherwise reads once, few, many or a size class.

>NA|TRBV28|TRBJ2-2|few
TGTGCCAGCAGTTGGGGGAGAGGTACCGGGGAGCTGTTTTTT
CASSWGRGTGELFF
>NA|TRBV9|TRBJ2-1|many
TGTGCCAGCAGCGTAGAATCTCCGGGGGATGAGCAGTTCTTC
CASSVESPGDEQFF
>TRBD2|TRBV20-1|TRBJ2-1|NA
TGCAGTCTCGAGGGGTCTAGCGGGAGCAAGAATGAGCAGTTCTTC
CSLEGSSGSKNEQFF
>TRBD2|TRBV6-2/TRBV6-3|TRBJ2-3|few
TGTGCCAGCAGCAAATATTTTAGCGGGAGTGGAACAGATACGCAGTATTTT
CASSKYFSGSGTDTQYF
>TRBD1|TRBV28|TRBJ1-6|NA
TGTGCCAGCAGTTTAGGGGGACAGGGGGCTTCACCCCTCCACTTT
CASSLGGQGASPLHF
>NA|TRBV5-1|TRBJ2-7|NA
TGCGCCAGCAGCTTGGTCGGGGGAAGGACCTCCTACGAGCAGTACTTC
CASSLVGGRTSYEQYF
>TRBD2|TRBV19|TRBJ2-5|NA
TGTGCCAGTAGTACTGGGACTACCGGGGCCCAGTACTTC
CASSTGTTGAQYF
>TRBD2|TRBV27|TRBJ2-7|few
TGTGCCAGCAGACTGTACCGCGGGGGAACCTACGAGCAGTACTTC
CASRLYRGGTYEQYF
>NA|TRBV10-2|TRBJ1-2|NA
TGCGCCAGCAGTGAGTCCGACTATGGCTACACCTTC
CASSESDYGYTF
>TRBD2|TRBV7-8|TRBJ2-3|NA
TGTGCCAGCAGCTCCTATAGCGGGACTGGCACAGATACGCAGTATTTT
CASSSYSGTGTDTQYF
>NA|TRBV11-2|TRBJ1-2|NA
TGTGCCAGCAGCGATCAGGGCCATTATGGCTACGCCTTC
CASSDQGHYGYAF
>TRBD2|TRBV20-1|TRBJ2-2|medium-sized
TGCAGTGCTAGAGATCCGACTAGCGGGAGGGCCCCCGGGGAGCTGTTTTTT
CSARDPTSGRAPGELFF
>NA|TRBV28|TRBJ2-7|few
TGTGCCAGCAGCACCCTTGCTCAGGGCTCCTACGAGCAGTACTTC
CASSTLAQGSYEQYF
>NA|TRBV4-2|TRBJ2-1|NA
TGTGCCAGCAGCCAAGTGGATCGGGGAAATGAGCAGTTCTTC
CASSQVDRGNEQFF
>NA|TRBV28|TRBJ2-1|few
TGTGCCAGCAGTTTATCGAGCCTGGAGCAGTTCTTC
CASSLSSLEQFF
>TRBD1|TRBV7-3|TRBJ2-2|NA
TGTGCCAGCAGCTTAGACAGGGGGGCCGGGGAGCTGTTTTTT
CASSLDRGAGELFF
>NA|TRBV24-1|TRBJ1-2|NA
NA
CATKAEGQPQHFGDGGGPETF
>TRBD2|TRBV28|TRBJ2-2|NA
TGTGCCAGCAGTCCAACAACCGGGACTAGCGCTGCCGGGGAGCTGTTTTTT
CASSPTTGTSAAGELFF
>TRBD1|TRBV19|TRBJ2-1|few
TGTGCCAGTACCGGACAGGTGGACAATGAGCAGTTCTTC
CASTGQVDNEQFF
>NA|TRBV14|TRBJ2-7|few
TGTGCCAGCAGCCAAGGCGGCTACGAGCAGTACTTC
CASSQGGYEQYF
>TRBD2|TRBV9|TRBJ2-7|once
TGTGCCAGCAGCGAAACTAGCGGGGCGGCCTACGAGCAGTACTTC
CASSETSGAAYEQYF
>NA|TRBV5-1|TRBJ1-2|NA
TGCGCCAGCAGCTTGTTAGGGGGCTACACCTTC
CASSLLGGYTF
>NA|TRBV6-2/TRBV6-3|TRBJ2-1|few
TGTGCCAGCAGTAAACTAGGCAATGAGCAGTTCTTC
CASSKLGNEQFF
>NA|TRBV19|TRBJ1-5|few
TGTGCCAGTAAATTCGACGGATCCAGTAATCAGCCCCAGCATTTT
CASKFDGSSNQPQHF
>NA|TRBV19|TRBJ1-1|NA
TGTGCCAGTGTTTGGGGGCAGGGTAGCCCTGAAGCTTTCTTT
CASVWGQGSPEAFF
>TRBD1|TRBV12-5|TRBJ1-1|few
TGTGCTAGTTCCCACGACAGGGACGAAGCTTTCTTT
CASSHDRDEAFF
>NA|TRBV7-9|TRBJ2-2|NA
TGTGCCAGCAGCTTATACTCGTGGGATGCCGGGGAGCTGTTTTTT
CASSLYSWDAGELFF
>NA|TRBV6-5|TRBJ1-2|few
TGTGCCAGCAGTTACTCGAAAGGGAGCTATGGCTACACCTTC
CASSYSKGSYGYTF
>TRBD1|TRBV5-1|TRBJ2-7|NA
TGCGCCAGCAGCTCCGGGACAGGGGTATCCTACGAGCAGTACTTC
CASSSGTGVSYEQYF
>TRBD1|TRBV9|TRBJ2-7|NA
TGTGCCAGCAGCGTGAGACAGGGGGGCGACGAGCAGTACTTC
CASSVRQGGDEQYF
>TRBD1|TRBV14|TRBJ1-2|few
TGTGCCAGCAGCGAAGAAGTGACAGGGGTCCATGGCTACACCTTC
CASSEEVTGVHGYTF
>NA|TRBV27|TRBJ1-6|NA
TGTGCCACCCGGGAGTCAGAGGGTTCACCCCTCCACTTT
CATRESEGSPLHF
>TRBD2|TRBV6-1|TRBJ2-1|few
TGTGCCAGCATGATATTTGCTAGCGGGAGCTACAATGAGCAGTTCTTC
CASMIFASGSYNEQFF
>NA|TRBV30|TRBJ2-7|NA
TGTGCCTGGAGCCGTTTGGAAAACGACGAGCAGTACTTC
CAWSRLENDEQYF
>TRBD1|TRBV20-1|TRBJ1-1|few
TGCAGTGCTAGGGAGGGGGCAAGGACTGAAGCTTTCTTT
CSAREGARTEAFF
>TRBD1|TRBV4-2|TRBJ1-2|once
TGTGCCAGCAGCCAACCCACAGGGGCTAACTATGGCTACACCTTC
CASSQPTGANYGYTF
>NA|TRBV20-1|TRBJ2-7|NA
TGCAGTGCTAGTGGGGTGGCCGGCTCCTACGAGCAGTACTTC
CSASGVAGSYEQYF
>TRBD1|TRBV4-1|TRBJ1-6|NA
TGCGCCAGCAGCCAAGATGGGACAGGGGGTTCACCCCTCCACTTT
CASSQDGTGGSPLHF
>TRBD1|TRBV12-3/TRBV12-4|TRBJ1-2|many
TGTGCCAGCAGTTTAAAGGGCCCCCCAACAGGGGACGGCTACACCTTC
CASSLKGPPTGDGYTF
>TRBD1|TRBV5-4|TRBJ2-1|medium-sized
TGTGCCAGCCGAGGGGGCGCAAATGAGCAGTTCTTC
CASRGGANEQFF
>NA|TRBV7-2|TRBJ1-6|few
TGTGCCAGCAGCTTAAGGCGGAATAATTCACCCCTCCACTTT
CASSLRRNNSPLHF
>TRBD2|TRBV20-1|TRBJ2-1|NA
TGCAGTGCTAGAGATCAGTCCCTGACTAGCGGGAGTTCGGGGGTTGAGCAGTTCTTC
CSARDQSLTSGSSGVEQFF
>NA|TRBV28|TRBJ1-5|NA
TGTGCCAGCAGTTCACCAGGATATAGCAATCAGCCCCAGCATTTT
CASSSPGYSNQPQHF
>NA|TRBV27|TRBJ2-7|NA
TGTGTCAGCAGCGAACAGGGATATTCCTACGAGCAGTACTTC
CVSSEQGYSYEQYF
>TRBD2|TRBV6-5|TRBJ2-1|NA
TGTGCCAGCAGTTGGATAGCGGGAGGGGGCTACAATGAGCAGTTCTTC
CASSWIAGGGYNEQFF
>NA|TRBV6-5|TRBJ2-7|few
TGTGCCAGCAGTTACTCGATCTCCTACGAGCAGTACTTC
CASSYSISYEQYF
>NA|TRBV12-3/TRBV12-4|TRBJ1-4|NA
TGTGCCAGCAGTCGGGGACCTGAGGACGAAAAACTGTTTTTT
CASSRGPEDEKLFF
>NA|TRBV24-1|TRBJ2-2|many
TGTGCCACCAGTGATTTGCAAGGGAACACCGGGGAGCTGTTTTTT
CATSDLQGNTGELFF
>TRBD2|TRBV5-1|TRBJ2-3|few
TGCGCCAGCAGCTTGACCGGGACTAGCGGCACAGATACGCAGTATTTT
CASSLTGTSGTDTQYF
>NA|TRBV19|TRBJ2-2|few
TGTGCCAGTAAGGGAGCTACCGGGGAGCTGTTTTTT
CASKGATGELFF
>TRBD2|TRBV7-9|TRBJ2-2|NA
TGTGCCAGCACAGCGGGAGTGGGGATCGGGGAGCTGTTTTTT
CASTAGVGIGELFF
>NA|TRBV6-2/TRBV6-3|TRBJ1-2|many
TGTGCCAGCAGTTACCGCGGACCGTATGGCTACACCTTC
CASSYRGPYGYTF
>NA|TRBV20-1|TRBJ2-3|few
TGCAGTGCTGGAAAAAGCGGAACTAGCACAGATACGCAGTATTTT
CSAGKSGTSTDTQYF